This record covers a single T cell receptor beta chain. The second PCR ran about 7 to 12 cycles with a sample-barcoded 5' primer and J-beta primers. A single record per CDR3 protein comes from TCRdb applying MiXCR to the 5' RACE reads. Of fewer than 1 million distinct CDR3 sequences in the sample, under 55% were seen once. Trimming left V 4 bases short and J 7 bases short, with 8 bases between. The CDR3 sequence is 12 residues long. Germline V gene lookup returns CDR1 SEHNR and CDR2 FQNEAQ (reference sequence). This entry belongs to a study of blood T cells in healthy people across ages. V and J are TRBV7-9 and TRBJ1-5; no reliable D call. The sequencing sample was made of blood. The source of this sequence is a man in his fifties or sixties in good health. CDR3 DNA: TGTGCCAGCAGCTCGCCTTTCCAGCCCCAGCATTTT. Residues: CASSSPFQPQHF.